This entry concerns a single T cell receptor (beta chain). FACS was used to enrich TEMRA cells, whereas the CD8+ and CD4+ T cells were obtained by negative isolation. The source of the sample is a study of CD8 T cells in Susac syndrome. Reverse transcription of about 0.45 to 1 ug RNA was performed with random hexamers. TCRdb analysed the immunoSEQ multiplex PCR reads with MiXCR anew, one entry per CDR3 protein. This table holds about 210,000 distinct CDR3 sequences, 95% found once. This CDR3 is 14 amino acids long. Deletions cut 2 bases from V and 5 bases from J, with 12 bases between. Germline assignment: CDR1 SGHDN and CDR2 FVKESK.

The chain carries TRBV14 and TRBJ2-5; D possibly corresponds to TRBD2 (5 bases). The clonotype comes from a human donor with multiple sclerosis. Material for sequencing was CD4+ T cells from PBMCs. CDR3 nucleotides: TGTGCCAGCAGCCAATTGCTAGCCGGGGAGACCCAGTACTTC. This codes for CASSQLLAGETQYF.